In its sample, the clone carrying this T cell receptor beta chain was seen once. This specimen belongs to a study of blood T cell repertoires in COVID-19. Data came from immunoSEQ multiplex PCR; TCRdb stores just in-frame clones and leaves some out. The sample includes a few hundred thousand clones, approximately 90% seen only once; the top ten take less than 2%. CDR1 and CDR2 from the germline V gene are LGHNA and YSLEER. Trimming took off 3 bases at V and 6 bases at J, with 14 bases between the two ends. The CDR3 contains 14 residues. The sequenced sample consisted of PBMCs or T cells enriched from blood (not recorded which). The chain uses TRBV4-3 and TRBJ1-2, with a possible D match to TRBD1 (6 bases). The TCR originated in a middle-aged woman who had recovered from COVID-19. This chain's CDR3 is CASSHLGQLDGYTF. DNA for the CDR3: TGCGCCAGCAGCCACCTAGGACAGCTAGATGGCTACACCTTC.